The 13 T cell receptor beta chains presented below share a single source sample, sequenced in a study of blood T cells in healthy people across ages. With a J-beta primer mix and a sample-barcoded 5' primer, a second PCR ran about 7 to 11 cycles. In TCRdb, the 5' RACE reads were re-called with MiXCR into one record per CDR3 protein. The sample holds approximately 1.5 million distinct CDR3 sequences, roughly 43% seen once. The sample consisted of blood. All receptors come from a woman aged 18-35 years in good health.

Remarks on this clonotype: A clone one base away is much larger, so this may be a read error. The chain recombines TRBV4-2 with TRBJ2-5; D not certain. V lost 4 bases, J lost 11 bases, and 23 bases lay in between. Germline CDR1 is LGHNA and CDR2 is YNFKEQ. The CDR3 has 15 residues. The CDR3 is CASSRTGDSYNEQYF. CDR3 nucleotides: TGTGCCAGCAGCCGGACGGGTGACTCCTACAATGAGCAGTACTTC.

This clonotype was detected a few times. The chain recombines TRBV12-3 or TRBV12-4 with TRBJ1-2, with a possible D match to TRBD1 (5 bases). CDR3 length: 15 residues. Trimming removed 4 bases at V and 7 bases at J, with 19 bases between. This CDR3 is CASSSGGPAGGGYTF. The CDR3 DNA follows: TGTGCCAGCAGTTCGGGGGGACCGGCGGGGGGTGGCTACACCTTC.

V is TRBV11-2 and J is TRBJ2-1, with 7 bases lining up with TRBD1. The CDR3 extends over 15 amino acids. V was clipped by 5 bases and J by 2 bases; unmatched bases: 6. Looked up from germline, CDR1 is SGHAT and CDR2 is FQNNGV. DNA of the CDR3: TGTGCCAGCAGCCCGGGACAGAGAGCCTACAATGAGCAGTTCTTC. Amino acids: CASSPGQRAYNEQFF.

The V gene is TRBV4-1, the J gene TRBJ2-1, with 14 bases aligning to TRBD2. Germline assignment: CDR1 MGHRA and CDR2 YSYEKL. The CDR3 consists of 15 residues. Trimming cost V 4 bases and J 9 bases; bases outside gene matches: 5. In DNA form, the CDR3 reads TGCGCCAGCAGCCTAGGACTAGCGGGAGGCGTTGAGCAGTTCTTC. Protein sequence: CASSLGLAGGVEQFF.

V usage is TRBV6-2 or TRBV6-3 and J usage is TRBJ2-7, with D tentatively TRBD2 (5 bases). V was clipped by 10 bases and J by 0 bases, with 16 bases between them. The CDR3 has 14 residues. Germline CDR1 is MNHEY and CDR2 is SVGEGT. The DNA for the CDR3 is TGTGCCACCAAAGGAACTAGGTTCTCCTACGAGCAGTACTTC. Amino acid sequence: CATKGTRFSYEQYF.

This clonotype was counted many times. The chain has TRBV29-1 and TRBJ2-3, with D hard to call. The V end lost 4 bases, the J end lost 2 bases, and 10 bases lay between the germline ends. Per the germline V gene, CDR1 is SQVTM and CDR2 is ANQGSEA. CDR3 length: 13 amino acids. In DNA form, the CDR3 reads TGCAGCGTTGTTGGCAGGATCACAGATACGCAGTATTTT. It encodes CSVVGRITDTQYF.

The V and J genes are TRBV4-1 and TRBJ2-3, with TRBD1 as a possible D gene (6 bases). V was shortened by 6 bases and J by 8 bases, with 18 bases between the two germline ends. This CDR3 has 14 amino acids. Germline V gives CDR1 MGHRA, CDR2 YSYEKL. The CDR3 is CASRKTTGGGTQYF. CDR3 DNA: TGCGCCAGCAGAAAGACGACAGGAGGAGGTACGCAGTATTTT.

This sequence joins TRBV29-1 and TRBJ2-3; D not resolved. The CDR3 loop spans 13 amino acids. The V end lost 4 bases, the J end lost 7 bases, and 15 bases lay between the germline ends. From germline, CDR1 is SQVTM and CDR2 ANQGSEA. DNA for the CDR3: TGCAGCGTTGGATCGGTAGTTTTGTATACGCAGTATTTT. The encoded protein is CSVGSVVLYTQYF.

In its sample, this clonotype was seen a few times. The chain uses TRBV12-3 or TRBV12-4 and TRBJ2-2; D is perhaps TRBD2 (5 bases). This CDR3 is 15 amino acids long. V shed 5 bases and J shed 6 bases, with 16 bases lying between them. Here the CDR3 DNA reads TGTGCCAGCAGTGACTATACGTCAGTTCCCGGGGAGCTGTTTTTT. This codes for CASSDYTSVPGELFF.

The CDR3 sequence: CASSTRQAYEQYF. CDR3 nucleotide sequence: TGTGCCAGCAGCACCAGACAGGCCTACGAGCAGTACTTC. The V call is TRBV7-9, the J call TRBJ2-5; TRBD1 is a possible D gene (6 bases). The DNA matches TRBJ2-7 better at its end, which makes the J call doubtful. Germline assignment: CDR1 SEHNR and CDR2 FQNEAQ (reference sequence). This CDR3 region has 13 residues.

CDR3: CATSIGDGTNYEQYF. CDR3 DNA sequence: TGTGCCACCAGCATCGGCGACGGGACAAATTACGAGCAGTACTTC. This chain connects TRBV15 to TRBJ2-5; weak D call: TRBD1 (6 bases). The DNA end is more similar to TRBJ2-7, so the J call may be wrong. CDR3 length: 15 residues. The germline gives CDR1 LNHNV, CDR2 YYDKDF (reference sequence).

In its sample, this clonotype was seen a few times. The rearrangement links TRBV7-2 to TRBJ2-5; D unclear. The J call is doubtful: the DNA matches TRBJ2-7 better. Per the germline V gene, CDR1 is SGHTA and CDR2 is FQGNSA. This CDR3 spans 14 amino acids. CDR3 DNA: TGTGCCAGCAGCGATCCGTATTGGGTCAACGAGCAGTACTTC. It is translated as CASSDPYWVNEQYF.

The chain employs TRBV6-5 and TRBJ2-7, with D perhaps TRBD1 (6 bases). Per the germline V gene, CDR1 is MNHEY and CDR2 is SVGAGI. This CDR3 is built from 16 residues. Trimming removed 2 bases at V and 3 bases at J, with 17 bases between. CDR3: CASSYDGTRTYYEQYF. CDR3 DNA sequence: TGTGCCAGCAGTTACGATGGGACAAGGACTTACTACGAGCAGTACTTC.